The rows below give T cell receptor beta chains drawn from one sample of a study of post-analysis software for immune sequencing data. TCRdb fed the PCR reads into MiXCR, producing one record per CDR3 protein. The sample lists under 900,000 distinct CDR3 sequences, roughly half seen once, with about 4.8% in the top ten. Sequencing was performed on blood. The source is a girl under 18 with multiple sclerosis. The CDR3 runs from the conserved cysteine through the conserved F or W. The D gene is left open where the match is weak. Clone size is shown for a subset of rows, as once, few, many or a class of expanded clone.

>TRBV6-5|few|TRBJ2-4|-
TGTGCCAGCAGTTACTCCCTTCGGGGACTCTTCAACATTCAGTACTTC
CASSYSLRGLFNIQYF
>TRBV20-1|-|TRBJ2-1|-
TGCAGTGCCAGAGGCCCCTCGAATGAGCAGTTCTTC
CSARGPSNEQFF
>TRBV29-1|-|TRBJ2-1|-
TGCAGCGTTGGACAGCTGACGGGGAATGAGCAGTTCTTC
CSVGQLTGNEQFF
>TRBV4-2|-|TRBJ2-3|-
TGTGCCAGCAGCCCGAGGGGTTCAGATAATACGCAGTATTTT
CASSPRGSDNTQYF
>TRBV27|-|TRBJ1-2|-
TGTGCCAGCAGTTTATCGGGGAACTTTGGTGGCTACACCTTC
CASSLSGNFGGYTF
>TRBV7-3|many|TRBJ2-5|TRBD1
TGTGCCAGCAGCTCGGGACAGCAAGAGACCCAGTACTTC
CASSSGQQETQYF
>TRBV2|few|TRBJ2-3|TRBD1
TGTGCCAGCACCTCCGGGACAGGGAAAACAGATACGCAGTATTTT
CASTSGTGKTDTQYF
>TRBV29-1|few|TRBJ1-2|-
TGCAGCGTTGAAGATCTATTGGGGGAAGGCTACACCTTC
CSVEDLLGEGYTF
>TRBV20-1|-|TRBJ2-7|-
TGCAGTGCCAGTCCATTTGGCGGGGGCGAGGTGTACGAGCAGTACTTC
CSASPFGGGEVYEQYF
>TRBV12-3/TRBV12-4|-|TRBJ2-4|-
TGTGCCAGCAAGATGGGTGGCAAAAACATTCAGTACTTC
CASKMGGKNIQYF
>TRBV20-1|-|TRBJ1-2|-
TGCAGTGCTAGAGATCTCCACGGGACGGATAACTATGGCTACACCTTC
CSARDLHGTDNYGYTF
>TRBV6-4|-|TRBJ2-3|TRBD1
TGTGCCAGCAGGGGGACAGCCACAGATACGCAGTATTTT
CASRGTATDTQYF
>TRBV20-1|-|TRBJ1-2|-
TGCAGTGCTAGAGACCCCGTTGGCAGGGGTAACTATGGCTACACCTTC
CSARDPVGRGNYGYTF
>TRBV7-9|-|TRBJ2-7|-
TGTGCCAGCACCACCATCGGGGGCTACGAGCAGTACTTC
CASTTIGGYEQYF
>TRBV27|-|TRBJ2-6|-
TGTGCCAGCAGTTTGGACCCGGCGGGGATCTCTGGGGCCAACGTCCTGACTTTC
CASSLDPAGISGANVLTF
>TRBV4-1|-|TRBJ1-1|TRBD1
TGCGCCAGCAGCTACACCGGGACAGGGAAAACTGAAGCTTTCTTT
CASSYTGTGKTEAFF
>TRBV6-5|few|TRBJ1-1|TRBD1
TGTGCCAGCAGAGCGGACAGGGGTTTTGGCACTGAAGCTTTCTTT
CASRADRGFGTEAFF
>TRBV5-6|-|TRBJ2-4|-
TGTGCCAGCAGCTTGGGTAGCAGGGGCGCCTACGAGCAGTATTTC
CASSLGSRGAYEQYF
>TRBV12-3/TRBV12-4|-|TRBJ2-5|-
TGTGCCAGCAGTTTAGGCCTCTTAGACCCAGAGACCCAGTACTTC
CASSLGLLDPETQYF
>TRBV15|-|TRBJ2-7|TRBD1
TGTGCCACCGCTAACAGGGGATCCTACGAGCAGTACTTC
CATANRGSYEQYF
>TRBV7-8|-|TRBJ1-5|TRBD1
TGTGCCAGCAGCTTAGCGGGGACAGGGGCTCAGCCCCAGCATTTT
CASSLAGTGAQPQHF
>TRBV4-1|-|TRBJ2-1|TRBD2
TGCGCCAGCAGCCAAGATGGTAGCGGGGGGGCCTATGAGCAGTTCTTC
CASSQDGSGGAYEQFF
>TRBV29-1|-|TRBJ1-5|-
TGCAGCGTTCTGGGAGGGCCGGGGCAGCCCCAGCATTTT
CSVLGGPGQPQHF
>TRBV10-1|-|TRBJ2-5|-
TGCGCCAGCAGTGAGTCTCTGACAGGCCGAGAGACCCAGTACTTC
CASSESLTGRETQYF
>TRBV14|-|TRBJ1-5|-
TGTGCCAGCAGCCAATGGGGGTCCGATCAGCCCCAGCATTTT
CASSQWGSDQPQHF
>TRBV20-1|few|TRBJ2-1|TRBD1
TGCAGTGCCGACGGGACAGGGCCGTACAATGAGCAGTTCTTC
CSADGTGPYNEQFF
>TRBV6-5|-|TRBJ2-1|-
TGTGCCAGCAGGAGACTAGGATCGGGTGAGCAGTTCTTC
CASRRLGSGEQFF
>TRBV5-1|few|TRBJ2-5|TRBD2
TGCGCCAGTAGCTTGTTCGGCGGGAGGGCCGGAGAGACCCAGTACTTC
CASSLFGGRAGETQYF
>TRBV15|once|TRBJ2-1|-
TGTGCCACCAGCTATCAGGGTAGGGGTGAGCAGTTCTTC
CATSYQGRGEQFF